Listed below are T cell receptor beta chains from one sample, sequenced in a study of brain T cells in children with intractable seizures. Produced via immunoSEQ multiplex PCR; TCRdb's table is partial and in-frame only. Here the sample spans around 340,000 clones, about 93% being singletons. Sequenced material: peripheral blood, taken around 5 months after surgery. These receptors all stem from a boy less than two years old with tuberous sclerosis and intractable seizures. Each CDR3 is given with its conserved first and last residue. The D gene is left open where the match is weak. The size of a clone is reported for some rows only, either as once, few or many, or as a class for expanded clones.

cdr3_nt	cdr3_aa	d_call	v_call	j_call	clone_size	cdr3_length
TGTGCCAGCAGGTTAGGGGACTCTGCGAACACTGAAGCTTTCTTT	CASRLGDSANTEAFF	.	TRBV27	TRBJ1-1	.	15
TGTGCCATCAGTGAGCAGGACAGCTATGGCTACACCTTC	CAISEQDSYGYTF	.	TRBV10-3	TRBJ1-2	.	13
TGTGCCAGCAGTTTATTAGGTCAGCCCCAGCATTTT	CASSLLGQPQHF	.	TRBV12-3/TRBV12-4	TRBJ1-5	.	12
TGTGCCAGCAGTTGCGGGCAGCCCCAGCATTTT	CASSCGQPQHF	.	TRBV6-4	TRBJ1-5	many	11
TGTGCCAGCAGCCAAGCGGGGACTGAAGCTTTCTTT	CASSQAGTEAFF	.	TRBV3-1/TRBV3-2	TRBJ1-1	few	12
TGTGCCACCAGCAGAGATGGACTAGCGGGGGGATGGATGACAGATACGCAGTATTTT	CATSRDGLAGGWMTDTQYF	TRBD2	TRBV15	TRBJ2-3	.	19
TGTGCCTGGTTTTCAGACAGGTACGAGCAGTACTTC	CAWFSDRYEQYF	.	TRBV30	TRBJ2-7	.	12
TGTGCCAGCAGTGAAGCGCCAAACACTGAAGCTTTCTTT	CASSEAPNTEAFF	.	TRBV2	TRBJ1-1	.	13
TGCGCCAGCAGCTGGACTAGCGGCGGCACAGATACGCAGTATTTT	CASSWTSGGTDTQYF	TRBD2	TRBV5-1	TRBJ2-3	.	15
TGTGCCAGCAGCTCCGGGGGGAGCACAGATACGCAGTATTTT	CASSSGGSTDTQYF	TRBD2	TRBV11-3	TRBJ2-3	.	14
TGTGCCAGCAGCTTGACAGGGGGCTATGAGCAGTTCTTC	CASSLTGGYEQFF	TRBD1	TRBV5-6	TRBJ2-1	.	13
TGTGCCTGGGGTCGACAGAGTTTGAGGTCCTACGAGCAGTACTTC	CAWGRQSLRSYEQYF	.	TRBV30	TRBJ2-7	.	15
TGTGCCAGCAGCTCCGCCACTGAAGCTTTCTTT	CASSSATEAFF	.	TRBV12-3/TRBV12-4	TRBJ1-1	.	11
TGTGCCAGCTCACCTCCTGAGGGAGGTAGCGGGAGAGTGGAGACCCAGTACTTC	CASSPPEGGSGRVETQYF	TRBD2	TRBV18	TRBJ2-5	.	18
TGCGCCAGCAGCTTGGGGGCAGATACGCAGTATTTT	CASSLGADTQYF	.	TRBV5-1	TRBJ2-3	few	12
TGCAGTGCTAGTTCAGGGGTGAGCGAGCAGTACTTC	CSASSGVSEQYF	.	TRBV20-1	TRBJ2-7	.	12